These 20 T cell receptor beta chains share one sample of origin, sequenced in a study of identical twins. TCRdb called the 5' RACE reads again in MiXCR, with one record for every CDR3 protein. This table has around 1.7 million distinct CDR3 sequences, under 35% appearing once. Sequences were obtained from cord blood. All receptors come from a newborn girl in good health.

This chain uses TRBV7-9 with TRBJ2-5; D might be TRBD2 (6 bases). Germline V CDR1 and CDR2: SEHNR, FQNEAQ (reference sequence). This CDR3 has 14 amino acids. V gave up 2 bases and J gave up 5 bases, with 12 bases separating them. The CDR3 DNA reads TGTGCCAGCAGCTTAAAGAGCGGGTTGGAGACCCAGTACTTC. This encodes CASSLKSGLETQYF.

This clonotype was counted many times. CDR3 protein: CASSSPDSPYPYEQYF. CDR3 coding DNA: TGTGCCAGCAGTTCCCCGGACAGTCCGTACCCCTACGAGCAGTACTTC. The rearrangement joins TRBV12-3 or TRBV12-4 to TRBJ2-7; TRBD1 might be the D (6 bases). This CDR3 is built from 16 residues. Trimming took off 4 bases at V and 2 bases at J, with 18 bases between the two ends.

The table lists this clonotype with a few counts. This rearrangement joins TRBV2 to TRBJ2-7, with 8 bases matching TRBD1. This CDR3 spans 14 amino acids. CDR1 SNHLY and CDR2 FYNNEI come from the germline V gene. V lost 7 bases, J lost 0 bases, and 5 bases stayed unmatched. CDR3: CASTKTGASYEQYF. DNA of the CDR3: TGTGCCAGCACTAAGACAGGGGCCTCCTACGAGCAGTACTTC.

This chain links TRBV5-1 with TRBJ2-3; 8 bases are a match to TRBD2. The CDR3 is 16 residues long. Germline CDR1 is SGHRS and CDR2 is YFSETQ. Trimming at V came to 4 bases and at J to 0 bases, leaving 7 bases not matched to a gene. The chain's CDR3 is CASSDLAGSSTDTQYF. The CDR3 nucleotides are TGCGCCAGCAGCGATTTAGCGGGAAGTAGCACAGATACGCAGTATTTT. Filled out from reference TRBV5-1 and TRBJ2-3, the complete variable domain reads KAGVTQTPRYLIKTRGQQVTLSCSPISGHRSVSWYQQTPGQGLQFLFEYFSETQRNKGNFPGRFSGRQFSNSRSEMNVSTLELGDSALYLCASSDLAGSSTDTQYFGPGTRLTVL.

This clonotype came up a few times. The chain employs TRBV6-6 and TRBJ2-7; 9 bases line up with TRBD2. Trimming cost V 5 bases and J 0 bases; bases outside gene matches: 8. The V gene's germline CDR1 is MNHNY and CDR2 SVGAGI (reference sequence). CDR3 length equals 16 residues. The CDR3 sequence: CASSRVAGVNSYEQYF. CDR3 coding DNA: TGTGCCAGCAGTCGCGTAGCGGGGGTGAACTCCTACGAGCAGTACTTC.

This rearrangement joins TRBV5-1 to TRBJ2-7, with 7 bases lining up with TRBD1. V shed 0 bases and J 5 bases; nucleotides not matched to a gene: 8. The CDR3 runs 15 residues. CDR1 and CDR2 from the germline V gene are SGHRS and YFSETQ. The CDR3 sequence is CASSLDVGQLHEQYF. The CDR3, as DNA: TGCGCCAGCAGCTTGGACGTGGGACAGTTACACGAGCAGTACTTC.

The chain has TRBV28 and TRBJ1-2, with D unresolved. The CDR3 covers 11 residues. V lost 8 bases, J lost 4 bases, and 8 bases lay in between. Looked up from germline, CDR1 is MDHEN and CDR2 is SYDVKM. This chain's CDR3 is CASEDTYGYTF. The DNA for the CDR3 is TGTGCCAGCGAAGACACCTATGGCTACACCTTC.

This clonotype was recorded a few times. The chain couples TRBV14 to TRBJ2-1; D may be TRBD1 (6 bases). Germline lookup yields CDR1 SGHDN and CDR2 FVKESK. The CDR3 extends over 15 amino acids. Trimming left V 6 bases short and J 4 bases short, with 16 bases between. DNA for the CDR3: TGTGCCAGCAGGCCTGGGGGCCCAAGGTACAATGAGCAGTTCTTC. Amino acids: CASRPGGPRYNEQFF.

The V call is TRBV20-1, the J call TRBJ2-1, with 10 bases that match TRBD2. Germline V CDR1 and CDR2: DFQATT, SNEGSKA (reference sequence). The V and J ends lost 5 bases and 4 bases, in that order; junction bases with no gene match: 5. This CDR3 has 14 residues. CDR3 DNA sequence: TGCAGTGCTCCCGGGACTAGCGATTACAATGAGCAGTTCTTC. Its protein product is CSAPGTSDYNEQFF.

This chain joins TRBV9 and TRBJ2-7, with no clear D. CDR1 and CDR2 from the germline V gene are SGDLS and YYNGEE. V lost 0 bases to trimming and J lost 1 base, with 11 bases between them. The CDR3 runs 15 residues. The CDR3 nucleotides are TGTGCCAGCAGCGTAGGAAGCGTAGGGTCCTACGAGCAGTACTTC. Its protein product is CASSVGSVGSYEQYF.

The sample holds one count of this clonotype. The chain employs TRBV3-1 and TRBJ2-1; D might be TRBD2 (5 bases). The CDR3 is 21 residues long. Germline values: CDR1 LGHDT, CDR2 YNNKEL (reference sequence). V dropped 0 bases and J dropped 6 bases, with 30 bases sitting between them. DNA for the CDR3: TGTGCCAGCAGCCAAGACATCCCAGGAGCGGCCACCAAAGCCCCCTGCAATGAGCAGTTCTTC. Its protein product is CASSQDIPGAATKAPCNEQFF.

This clonotype was counted a few times. The genes are TRBV6-1 and TRBJ2-1; D possibly matches TRBD1 or TRBD2 (5 bases each). Germline-derived CDR1 and CDR2 are MNHNS and SASEGT. The CDR3 is 15 amino acids. V lost 6 bases, J lost 9 bases, and 21 bases lay in between. The CDR3 coding sequence is TGTGCCAGCAGCCCCAGACTGGCCTTAGGGACTGAGCAGTTCTTC. This translates into CASSPRLALGTEQFF.

This sequence joins TRBV2 and TRBJ1-5; the D is unclear. The CDR3 extends over 13 amino acids. Looked up from germline, CDR1 is SNHLY and CDR2 is FYNNEI. V lost 6 bases and J lost 2, with 8 bases in between. CDR3 coding DNA: TGTGCCAGCAGCCGAATAGGCAATCAGCCCCAGCATTTT. It is translated as CASSRIGNQPQHF. The whole variable domain, remainder taken from reference TRBV2 and TRBJ1-5, is EPEVTQTPSHQVTQMGQEVILRCVPISNHLYFYWYRQILGQKVEFLVSFYNNEISEKSEIFDDQFSVERPDGSNFTLKIRSTKLEDSAMYFCASSRIGNQPQHFGDGTRLSIL.

The chain recombines TRBV24-1 with TRBJ2-1; D possibly corresponds to TRBD1 (6 bases). Germline CDR1 and CDR2: KGHDR and SFDVKD. V lost 4 bases, J lost 6 bases, and 9 bases lay in between. This CDR3 region has 13 residues. CDR3 in amino acids: CATSDWDTNEQFF. CDR3 bases: TGTGCCACCAGTGACTGGGACACCAATGAGCAGTTCTTC.

The chain joins TRBV20-1 to TRBJ1-2, with a tentative D call TRBD1 (5 bases). Germline lookup yields CDR1 DFQATT and CDR2 SNEGSKA (reference sequence). V was clipped by 0 bases and J by 8 bases, with 10 bases between them. The CDR3 is 12 amino acids. CDR3 amino acids: CSAREGVKGYTF. The CDR3 DNA sequence: TGCAGTGCTAGAGAAGGGGTCAAGGGCTACACCTTC.

This clonotype has just a few counts. The chain joins TRBV6-1 to TRBJ1-5; a weak D match, TRBD1 (6 bases). V was clipped by 2 bases and J by 5 bases, with 13 bases between them. This CDR3 is built from 15 residues. Germline values: CDR1 MNHNS, CDR2 SASEGT. CDR3 loop: CASSEPVTGHQPQHF. CDR3 bases: TGTGCCAGCAGTGAACCGGTGACAGGACATCAGCCCCAGCATTTT.

This clonotype was seen a few times. This chain uses TRBV6-2 or TRBV6-3 with TRBJ1-2; 11 bases map to TRBD1. Germline assignment: CDR1 MNHEY and CDR2 SVGEGT. This CDR3 spans 13 amino acids. J lost 6 bases, V lost 8 bases, and 5 bases had no gene match. CDR3 sequence (DNA): TGTGCCAGCGGCCTGGGACAGGGGGATGGCTACACCTTC. Its translation is CASGLGQGDGYTF.

In nucleotides, the CDR3 is TGCAGTGCTAGCCGGGTTTTGGGGCAGCCCCAGCATTTT. Translation: CSASRVLGQPQHF. The chain has TRBV20-1 and TRBJ1-5; D gene unclear. The V gene lost 3 bases and the J gene lost 7 bases, with 13 bases spanning the gap. The germline V gene has CDR1 DFQATT and CDR2 SNEGSKA (reference sequence). This CDR3 has 13 residues.

This clonotype was seen a few times. The CDR3 region has the DNA TGCGCCAGCAGCCAAGGGATCTACGTTTGGAACAGTGAGCAGTTCTTC. Protein product: CASSQGIYVWNSEQFF. The rearrangement joins TRBV4-1 to TRBJ2-1; D is uncertain. The V gene's germline CDR1 is MGHRA and CDR2 YSYEKL. Between the trimmed V and J ends, which lost 1 base and 9 bases, there was a span of 19 bases. This CDR3 spans 16 amino acids.

In its sample, this clonotype was seen a few times. This chain joins TRBV24-1 and TRBJ2-2; 12 nucleotides line up with TRBD2. The germline V gene has CDR1 KGHDR and CDR2 SFDVKD. CDR3 length: 19 amino acids. The V and J ends lost 2 bases and 0 bases, in that order; junction bases with no gene match: 6. The CDR3 sequence: CATSDYGLAGQPNTGELFF. As DNA, the CDR3 is TGTGCCACCAGTGATTATGGACTAGCGGGACAGCCGAACACCGGGGAGCTGTTTTTT.